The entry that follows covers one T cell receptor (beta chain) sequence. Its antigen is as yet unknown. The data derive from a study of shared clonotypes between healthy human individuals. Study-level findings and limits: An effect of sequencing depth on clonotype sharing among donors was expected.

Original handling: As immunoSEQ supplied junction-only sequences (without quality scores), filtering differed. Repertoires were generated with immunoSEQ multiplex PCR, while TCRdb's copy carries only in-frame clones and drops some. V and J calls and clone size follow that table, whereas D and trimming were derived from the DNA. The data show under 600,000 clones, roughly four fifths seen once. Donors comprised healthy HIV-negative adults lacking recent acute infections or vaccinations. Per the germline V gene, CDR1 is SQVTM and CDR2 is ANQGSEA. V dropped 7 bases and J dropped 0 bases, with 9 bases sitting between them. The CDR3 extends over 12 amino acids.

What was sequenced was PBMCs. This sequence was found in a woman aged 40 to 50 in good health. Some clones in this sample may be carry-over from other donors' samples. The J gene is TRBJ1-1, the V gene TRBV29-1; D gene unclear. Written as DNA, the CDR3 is TGCAGCGGGATAGAGCTGAACACTGAAGCTTTCTTT. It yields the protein CSGIELNTEAFF.